The 28 T cell receptor beta chains below were found in one sample sequenced in a study of blood T cell repertoires in COVID-19. Profiling relied on immunoSEQ multiplex PCR, and the TCRdb table lists in-frame clones only, not all of them. The sample records about 170,000 clones, over 80% being singletons. Sequences were obtained from peripheral blood. These receptor sequences come from a woman in her fifties or sixties with acute or convalescent COVID-19.

The J gene is TRBJ2-7, the V gene TRBV3-1 (or the pseudogene TRBV3-2); D perhaps matches TRBD2 (6 bases). The CDR3 contains 13 residues. Looked up from germline, CDR1 is LGHDT and CDR2 is YNNKEL (reference sequence). The V end lost 5 bases, the J end lost 5 bases, and 13 bases lay between the germline ends. CDR3 coding DNA: TGTGCCAGCAGCTCTGGGGGGATCGACGAGCAGTACTTC. Translating gives CASSSGGIDEQYF.

This clone appeared a single time. V usage is TRBV7-2 and J usage is TRBJ2-3; D is unclear. The germline gives CDR1 SGHTA, CDR2 FQGNSA. Trimming pared 4 bases from V and 0 bases from J, leaving 11 bases between. This CDR3 has 15 amino acids. The CDR3 region is CASSSRKTSTDTQYF. The CDR3 coding sequence is TGTGCCAGCAGCTCCCGTAAAACTAGCACAGATACGCAGTATTTT.

V usage is TRBV6-5 and J usage is TRBJ1-1, with D hard to call. The CDR3 covers 14 residues. Per the germline V gene, CDR1 is MNHEY and CDR2 is SVGAGI. V was pared by 0 bases and J by 10 bases, with 15 bases between. The CDR3 loop reads CASSYSERVNRAFF. The CDR3 nucleotides are TGTGCCAGCAGTTACTCGGAGAGGGTGAATCGAGCTTTCTTT.

This chain joins TRBV6-5 and TRBJ1-1; D perhaps matches TRBD1 (6 bases). The CDR3 is 14 residues long. V lost 5 bases and J 1 base, leaving 11 bases between the germline ends. The germline V gene has CDR1 MNHEY and CDR2 SVGAGI. This CDR3 is CASSTGQRNTEAFF. CDR3 bases: TGTGCCAGCAGTACGGGACAACGGAACACTGAAGCTTTCTTT.

This rearrangement joins TRBV2 to TRBJ1-2, with D hard to call. The V end was cut by 3 bases, the J end by 4 bases, with 6 bases between. The CDR3 covers 12 residues. Germline V gene data show CDR1 as SNHLY and CDR2 as FYNNEI. CDR3 loop: CASSDGGYGYTF. CDR3 nucleotide sequence: TGTGCCAGCAGTGATGGAGGCTATGGCTACACCTTC.

The chain carries TRBV6-5 and TRBJ2-3, with TRBD2 as a possible D gene (6 bases). The germline V gene has CDR1 MNHEY and CDR2 SVGAGI. This CDR3 contains 16 residues. Trimming took 0 bases from V and 6 from J, leaving 16 bases between them. CDR3 nucleotides: TGTGCCAGCAGTTACTCACTAGCCTCCTTGGGGGATACGCAGTATTTT. Amino acids: CASSYSLASLGDTQYF.

This chain links TRBV7-9 with TRBJ2-3, with TRBD2 matching over 7 bases. The CDR3 spans 15 residues. The germline gives CDR1 SEHNR, CDR2 FQNEAQ (reference sequence). V trimming: 5 bases; J trimming: 5 bases; junction bases outside the gene matches: 10. The DNA for the CDR3 is TGTGCCAGCAGCCCTATGGGACTACCGCGAGATACGCAGTATTTT. It encodes CASSPMGLPRDTQYF.

This chain connects TRBV12-3 or TRBV12-4 to TRBJ2-7; D is undetermined. The CDR3 is made up of 12 amino acids. Trimming took 3 bases from V and 4 from J, leaving 7 bases between them. CDR3 in amino acids: CASSFLRYEQYF. The CDR3 region has the DNA TGTGCCAGCAGTTTCCTGAGGTACGAGCAGTACTTC.

The chain combines TRBV5-1 with TRBJ2-5; 12 bases align to TRBD2. The CDR3 is made up of 15 amino acids. V trimming: 3 bases; J trimming: 3 bases; junction bases outside the gene matches: 3. Germline V gene lookup returns CDR1 SGHRS and CDR2 YFSETQ. The CDR3 sequence: CASSSRTSGEETQYF. The CDR3 coding sequence is TGCGCCAGCAGCTCCCGGACTAGCGGGGAAGAGACCCAGTACTTC.

The chain carries TRBV3-1 (or the pseudogene TRBV3-2) and TRBJ2-5; D is possibly TRBD2 (6 bases). The V end lost 3 bases, the J end lost 5 bases, and 10 bases lay between the germline ends. The CDR3 runs to 13 residues. Germline values: CDR1 LGHDT, CDR2 YNNKEL (reference sequence). The DNA of the CDR3 is TGTGCCAGCAGCCACGGGGGAGTTGAGACCCAGTACTTC. Protein: CASSHGGVETQYF.

V gene TRBV25-1 combines with J gene TRBJ1-1, with 11 nucleotides matching TRBD1. In germline, CDR1 is MGHDK, CDR2 SYGVNS. This CDR3 spans 17 amino acids. The ends lost 1 base at V and 6 bases at J; junction bases unmatched: 10. The CDR3 DNA reads TGTGCCAGCAGTGAATTTAGGACAGGGGGCTCGTGGGCTGAAGCTTTCTTT. This sequence encodes CASSEFRTGGSWAEAFF.

The V call is TRBV6-5, the J call TRBJ2-3, with a possible D match to TRBD2 (6 bases). The length of the CDR3 is 14 residues. Trimming took 2 bases from V and 4 from J, leaving 10 bases between them. Germline-derived CDR1 and CDR2 are MNHEY and SVGAGI. CDR3 amino acids: CASSYGGLPDTQYF. In nucleotides, the CDR3 is TGTGCCAGCAGTTACGGGGGGTTGCCAGATACGCAGTATTTT.

This chain uses TRBV29-1 with TRBJ2-1, with D possibly TRBD2 on 5 matching bases. The germline V gene has CDR1 SQVTM and CDR2 ANQGSEA. V dropped 6 bases and J dropped 3 bases, with 24 bases sitting between them. The CDR3 runs 17 residues. The CDR3 DNA is TGCAGCGTCCCCCTCCCATCCGAGTGGCGGGTCTACAATGAGCAGTTCTTC. It encodes CSVPLPSEWRVYNEQFF.

This chain uses TRBV3-1 (or the pseudogene TRBV3-2) with TRBJ2-1; TRBD2 matches 14 bases. The trim removed 4 bases at V and 6 bases at J, leaving 8 bases unmatched. The CDR3 is 17 amino acids. In germline, CDR1 is LGHDT, CDR2 YNNKEL (reference sequence). The CDR3 nucleotides are TGTGCCAGCAGCCCCTCGGGACTAGCGGGGGTGGTCAATGAGCAGTTCTTC. Protein: CASSPSGLAGVVNEQFF.

This clone was found a few times. This chain joins TRBV6-5 and TRBJ2-2; 8 bases fit TRBD1. CDR1 and CDR2 from the germline V gene are MNHEY and SVGAGI. The V gene end was trimmed by 4 bases and the J gene end by 4 bases; junction bases not matched to a gene: 5. This CDR3 is 15 amino acids long. The CDR3 loop is CASSFRGPTTGELFF. Written as DNA, the CDR3 is TGTGCCAGCAGTTTCAGGGGGCCGACCACCGGGGAGCTGTTTTTT.

V gene TRBV5-1 combines with J gene TRBJ1-5; 7 positions agree with TRBD1. Germline V gene sequence: CDR1 SGHRS, CDR2 YFSETQ. CDR3 length: 14 amino acids. With 0 bases clipped from V and 4 bases from J, the junction kept 1 base outside the gene matches. CDR3 sequence: CASSLGGQNQPQHF. In nucleotides, the CDR3 is TGCGCCAGCAGCTTGGGGGGACAGAATCAGCCCCAGCATTTT. Complete variable domain (other parts from reference TRBV5-1 and TRBJ1-5): KAGVTQTPRYLIKTRGQQVTLSCSPISGHRSVSWYQQTPGQGLQFLFEYFSETQRNKGNFPGRFSGRQFSNSRSEMNVSTLELGDSALYLCASSLGGQNQPQHFGDGTRLSIL.

The chain joins TRBV20-1 to TRBJ2-3, with D perhaps matching TRBD2 (6 bases). Trimming shortened V by 3 bases and J by 0 bases, and 16 bases separated the two germline ends. The CDR3 length is 16 residues. The germline V gene encodes CDR1 DFQATT and CDR2 SNEGSKA (reference sequence). CDR3: CSASTLAGISTDTQYF. CDR3 sequence (DNA): TGCAGTGCTAGTACTCTTGCGGGGATTAGCACAGATACGCAGTATTTT.

The chain combines TRBV6-5 with TRBJ2-4, with TRBD2 matching over 10 bases. Germline CDR1 and CDR2: MNHEY and SVGAGI. Trimming at V came to 0 bases and at J to 5 bases, leaving 4 bases not matched to a gene. This CDR3 region has 16 residues. The CDR3 sequence: CASSYSLAGAQNIQYF. Here the CDR3 DNA reads TGTGCCAGCAGTTACTCGCTAGCGGGGGCCCAAAACATTCAGTACTTC.

The CDR3 sequence is CASTRRGRPSYEQYF. In DNA form, the CDR3 reads TGTGCCAGCACCCGACGAGGTAGGCCCTCCTACGAGCAGTACTTC. The V call is TRBV5-4, the J call TRBJ2-7, with unresolved D. CDR1 is SGHNT, CDR2 YYREEE, per germline (reference sequence). This CDR3 spans 15 amino acids. V was trimmed by 6 bases and J by 0 bases, leaving 16 bases between them.

This clone was observed a few times. This chain uses TRBV5-6 with TRBJ1-4; 10 nucleotides line up with TRBD1. The CDR3 is 15 amino acids. Trimming removed 4 bases from V and 6 bases from J; junction bases left unmatched: 6. Germline CDR1 SGHDT, CDR2 YYEEEE. The CDR3 coding sequence is TGTGCCAGCAGCAGAACCGGGACAGGGGATGAAAAACTGTTTTTT. Amino acid sequence: CASSRTGTGDEKLFF.

The chain uses TRBV6-5 and TRBJ1-2; possible D gene TRBD1, 6 bases. The CDR3 runs 14 residues. The germline V gene encodes CDR1 MNHEY and CDR2 SVGAGI. With 8 bases removed from V and 8 bases from J, the gap between germline ends came to 21 bases. The CDR3 loop reads CASERDIGVSGYTF. Written as DNA, the CDR3 is TGTGCCAGCGAGCGGGACATCGGGGTTTCCGGCTACACCTTC.

The chain combines TRBV5-1 with TRBJ1-3, with TRBD1 as a possible D gene (6 bases). Germline CDR1 is SGHRS and CDR2 is YFSETQ. This CDR3 region has 16 residues. With 2 bases removed from V and 2 bases from J, the gap between germline ends came to 14 bases. DNA for the CDR3: TGCGCCAGCAGCTTTGTCCCTGGACAGACTGGAAACACCATATATTTT. The encoded protein is CASSFVPGQTGNTIYF.

The rearrangement uses TRBV6-2 or TRBV6-3 and TRBJ2-7, with 7 bases that match TRBD1. Germline V gene lookup returns CDR1 MNHEY and CDR2 SVGEGT. The length of the CDR3 is 17 residues. The V and J ends lost 5 bases and 1 base, in that order; junction bases with no gene match: 14. This chain's CDR3 is CASSSAKGTDHSYEQYF. The DNA for the CDR3 is TGTGCCAGCAGTAGCGCCAAGGGGACAGACCATTCCTACGAGCAGTACTTC.

The chain joins TRBV6-2 or TRBV6-3 to TRBJ2-7; 7 bases line up with TRBD2. This CDR3 has 20 residues. V trimming: 6 bases; J trimming: 0 bases; junction bases outside the gene matches: 23. Germline CDR1 is MNHEY and CDR2 is SVGEGT. Here the CDR3 reads CASSSHAPQRGRQFSYEQYF. In DNA, the CDR3 is TGTGCCAGCAGCTCCCATGCCCCCCAGCGGGGCCGACAATTCTCCTACGAGCAGTACTTC.

V and J are TRBV25-1 and TRBJ2-3; D may be TRBD1 (8 bases). Trimming removed 7 bases at V and 3 bases at J, with 23 bases between. The length of the CDR3 is 17 residues. Germline V gene sequence: CDR1 MGHDK, CDR2 SYGVNS. This chain's CDR3 is CASTPQGGKGPTDTQYF. The CDR3 bases are TGTGCCAGCACTCCACAGGGGGGGAAGGGCCCGACAGATACGCAGTATTTT.

The rearrangement joins TRBV30 to TRBJ1-2; weak D call: TRBD1 (5 bases). Per the germline V gene, CDR1 is GTSNPN and CDR2 is SVGIG (reference sequence). The CDR3 length is 12 residues. The ends were cut back, 2 bases at V and 6 bases at J, with 10 bases in the middle. The CDR3: CAWSSGDHGYTF. CDR3 in DNA: TGTGCCTGGAGTTCGGGGGACCATGGCTACACCTTC.

This clone has only one observation. Other DNA sequences in the sample encode the same CDR3. The genes are TRBV12-3 or TRBV12-4 and TRBJ1-2, with D uncertain. The V end was cut by 1 base, the J end by 5 bases, with 5 bases between. The CDR3 totals 12 residues. The CDR3 loop reads CASSLDSYGYTF. CDR3 nucleotide sequence: TGTGCCAGCAGTTTAGACAGTTATGGCTACACCTTC.

This chain joins TRBV6-1 and TRBJ2-7; TRBD2 matches at 9 bases. CDR3 length: 16 residues. The germline gives CDR1 MNHNS, CDR2 SASEGT. The ends lost 4 bases at V and 4 bases at J; junction bases unmatched: 11. Here the CDR3 reads CASSVGTGAGGYEQYF. DNA for the CDR3: TGTGCCAGCAGTGTTGGGACTGGAGCGGGAGGTTACGAGCAGTACTTC.